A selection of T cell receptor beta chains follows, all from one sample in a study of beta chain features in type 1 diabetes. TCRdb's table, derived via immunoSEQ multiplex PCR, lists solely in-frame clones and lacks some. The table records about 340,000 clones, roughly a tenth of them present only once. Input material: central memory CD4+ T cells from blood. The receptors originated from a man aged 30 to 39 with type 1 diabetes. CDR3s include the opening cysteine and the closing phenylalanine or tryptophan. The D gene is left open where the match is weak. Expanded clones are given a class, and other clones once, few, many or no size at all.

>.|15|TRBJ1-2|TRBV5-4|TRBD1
CASSLGDRVNYGYTF
TGTGCCAGCAGCCTAGGGGACAGGGTCAACTATGGCTACACCTTC
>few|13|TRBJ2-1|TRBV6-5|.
CASSRGTNNEQFF
TGTGCCAGCAGCCGCGGGACGAACAATGAGCAGTTCTTC
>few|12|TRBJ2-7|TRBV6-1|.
CASSEASGRQYF
TGTGCCAGCAGTGAAGCCTCGGGACGGCAGTACTTC
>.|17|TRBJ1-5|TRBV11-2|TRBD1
CASSPGTGGLRNQPQHF
TGTGCCAGCAGCCCCGGGACAGGGGGCTTAAGGAATCAGCCCCAGCATTTT
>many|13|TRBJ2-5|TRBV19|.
CASSISGDRPQYF
TGTGCCAGTAGTATATCTGGAGACAGGCCCCAGTACTTC
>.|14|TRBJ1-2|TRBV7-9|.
CASSFGADLGGYTF
TGTGCCAGCAGCTTTGGGGCAGACTTAGGGGGCTACACCTTC
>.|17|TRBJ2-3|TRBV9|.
CASSAAPAGTSTDTQYF
TGTGCCAGCAGCGCTGCCCCAGCGGGCACTAGCACAGATACGCAGTATTTT
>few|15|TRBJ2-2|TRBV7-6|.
CASTLGSGNTGELFF
TGTGCCAGCACCTTAGGCTCGGGGAACACCGGGGAGCTGTTTTTT
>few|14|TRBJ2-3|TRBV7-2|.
CASSSLPDTDTQYF
TGTGCCAGCAGCTCCCTCCCTGACACAGATACGCAGTATTTT
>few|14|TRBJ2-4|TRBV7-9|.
CASSLGTLRNIQYF
TGTGCCAGCAGCTTAGGGACACTCCGAAACATTCAGTACTTC
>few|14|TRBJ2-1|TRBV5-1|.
CASSLSSSYNEQFF
TGCGCCAGCAGCTTGTCTAGCTCCTACAATGAGCAGTTCTTC
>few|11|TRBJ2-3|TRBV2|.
CASSERDTQYF
TGTGCCAGCAGTGAGAGGGATACGCAGTATTTT
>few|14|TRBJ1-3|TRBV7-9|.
CASSLVVPGNTIYF
TGTGCCAGCAGCTTAGTCGTCCCTGGAAACACCATATATTTT
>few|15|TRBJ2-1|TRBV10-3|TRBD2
CAISNAGLAIPEQFF
TGTGCCATCAGCAACGCGGGACTAGCTATCCCTGAGCAGTTCTTC
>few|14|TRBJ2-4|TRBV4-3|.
CASSQGGALNIQYF
TGCGCCAGCAGCCAAGGGGGGGCCTTAAACATTCAGTACTTC
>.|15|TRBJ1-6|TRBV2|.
CASNPQGLRNSPLHF
TGTGCCAGCAATCCCCAGGGGCTAAGGAACTCACCCCTCCACTTT
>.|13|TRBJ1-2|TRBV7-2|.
CASSSGIQRGYTF
TGTGCCAGCAGCTCAGGGATCCAGAGGGGCTACACCTTC
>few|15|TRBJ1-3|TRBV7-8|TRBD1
CASSTGDRAGNTIYF
TGTGCCAGCAGCACGGGGGACAGGGCTGGAAACACCATATATTTT
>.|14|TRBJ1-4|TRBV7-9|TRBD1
CASSPGTENEKLFF
TGTGCCAGCAGCCCTGGGACAGAGAATGAAAAACTGTTTTTT
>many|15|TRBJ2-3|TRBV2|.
CASSERGQGADTQYF
TGTGCCAGCAGTGAGCGGGGACAAGGGGCAGATACGCAGTATTTT
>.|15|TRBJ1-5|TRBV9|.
CASSAQGLSNQPQHF
TGTGCCAGCAGCGCCCAGGGTCTGAGCAATCAGCCCCAGCATTTT
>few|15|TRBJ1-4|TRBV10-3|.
CAISESSGTEEKLFF
TGTGCCATCAGTGAGTCGTCAGGTACTGAGGAAAAACTGTTTTTT
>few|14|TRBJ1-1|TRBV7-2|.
CASSLSGSGTEAFF
TGTGCCAGCAGCTTATCAGGGAGTGGCACTGAAGCTTTCTTT
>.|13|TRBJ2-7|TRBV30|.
CAWDSWSSYEQYF
TGTGCCTGGGACAGTTGGAGCTCCTACGAGCAGTACTTC
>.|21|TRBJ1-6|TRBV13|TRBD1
CASSLVYGGQSTTRYNSPLHF
TGTGCCAGCAGCTTAGTGTACGGGGGACAGTCAACTACCCGCTATAATTCACCCCTCCACTTT
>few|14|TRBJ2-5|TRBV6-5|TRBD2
CASSNPLAEETQYF
TGTGCCAGCAGTAACCCACTAGCGGAAGAGACCCAGTACTTC
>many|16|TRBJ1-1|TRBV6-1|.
CASSEPRGPRGTEAFF
TGTGCCAGCAGTGAACCACGGGGTCCCCGAGGGACTGAAGCTTTCTTT
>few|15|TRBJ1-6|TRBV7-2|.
CASSPGGTWGSPLHF
TGTGCCAGCAGCCCAGGCGGGACATGGGGTTCACCCCTCCACTTT
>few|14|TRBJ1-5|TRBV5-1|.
CASSSDGSNQPQHF
TGCGCCAGCAGCTCGGACGGTAGCAATCAGCCCCAGCATTTT
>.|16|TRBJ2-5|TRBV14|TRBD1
CASSQRAGGFQETQYF
TGTGCCAGCAGCCAAAGGGCAGGGGGTTTTCAAGAGACCCAGTACTTC
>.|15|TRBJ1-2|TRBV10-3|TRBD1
CAISEGQGESAGYTF
TGTGCCATCAGTGAGGGACAGGGGGAGTCGGCTGGCTACACCTTC
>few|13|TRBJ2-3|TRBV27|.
CASSYRRTDTQYF
TGTGCCAGCAGTTACAGGCGCACAGATACGCAGTATTTT
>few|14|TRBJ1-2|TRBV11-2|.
CASSPTADNYGYTF
TGTGCCAGCAGCCCGACCGCGGATAACTATGGCTACACCTTC
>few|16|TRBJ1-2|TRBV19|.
CASIGSGTRLGYGYTF
TGTGCCAGTATCGGATCCGGGACGCGTCTAGGCTATGGCTACACCTTC
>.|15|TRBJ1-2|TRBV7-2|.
CASSLALDGNYGYTF
TGTGCCAGCAGCTTAGCGCTGGACGGAAACTATGGCTACACCTTC
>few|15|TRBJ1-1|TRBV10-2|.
CASSEGAGFGTEAFF
TGCGCCAGCAGTGAGGGGGCGGGGTTTGGCACTGAAGCTTTCTTT
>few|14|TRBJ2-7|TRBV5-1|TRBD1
CASRLRTGLRGQYF
TGCGCCAGCAGGCTCAGGACAGGGCTACGAGGGCAGTACTTC
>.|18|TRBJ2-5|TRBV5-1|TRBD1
CASSRDSRRAVRGETQYF
TGCGCCAGCAGCCGGGACAGCCGTCGTGCGGTTAGGGGAGAGACCCAGTACTTC
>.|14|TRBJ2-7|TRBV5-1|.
CASSLAGPVHEQYF
TGCGCCAGCAGCTTGGCAGGGCCCGTCCACGAGCAGTACTTC
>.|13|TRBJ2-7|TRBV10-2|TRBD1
CASSQTGPYEQYF
TGCGCCAGCTCCCAGACAGGGCCCTACGAGCAGTACTTC
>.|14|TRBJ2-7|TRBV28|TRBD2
CASRLAGTLYEQYF
TGTGCCAGCAGACTAGCGGGGACCTTATACGAGCAGTACTTC
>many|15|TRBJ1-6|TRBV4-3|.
CASSQRGGRESPLHF
TGCGCCAGCAGCCAGAGGGGGGGCAGGGAATCACCCCTCCACTTT
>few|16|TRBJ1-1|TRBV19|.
CASSMSTSGANTEAFF
TGTGCCAGTAGTATGTCCACCTCGGGAGCTAACACTGAAGCTTTCTTT
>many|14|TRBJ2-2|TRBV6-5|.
CASTRTDYTGELFF
TGTGCCAGTACCAGGACAGACTACACCGGGGAGCTGTTTTTT
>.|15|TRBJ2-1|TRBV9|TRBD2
CAAGPAGSTWNEQFF
TGTGCAGCGGGACCCGCGGGCTCTACCTGGAATGAGCAGTTCTTC
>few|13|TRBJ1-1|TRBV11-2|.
CASSSQRDTEAFF
TGTGCCAGCAGCTCCCAAAGGGACACTGAAGCTTTCTTT
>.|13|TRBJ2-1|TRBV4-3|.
CASSQDPQGYQFF
TGCGCCAGCAGCCAAGATCCCCAGGGATACCAGTTCTTC
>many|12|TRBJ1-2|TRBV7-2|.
CASSLTEGGYTF
TGTGCCAGCAGCTTAACGGAGGGCGGCTACACCTTC